Detailed here is one TCR beta chain. This record comes from a study of blood T cell repertoires in COVID-19. As for the study in general: Samples came from the United States, Italy and Spain, spanning acute and convalescent COVID-19.

Per the original methods: Estimates of nucleated cell counts were drawn from the amplification of reference gene primers. Sequencing used immunoSEQ multiplex PCR; TCRdb keeps in-frame clones, though not all of them. D and trimming were read from the DNA, whereas the V and J calls and clone size are those reported in that table. This sample yields approximately 240,000 clones, of which about 79% are seen a single time; roughly 1.3% belongs to the top ten. Germline values: CDR1 MNHEY, CDR2 SMNVEV (reference sequence). J was trimmed by 3 bases and V by 3 bases; bases with no gene match: 5. The CDR3 runs to 16 residues. The study recruited people aged roughly 18 to 89 years across around 24 US areas.

The chain uses TRBV27 and TRBJ2-3; 11 nucleotides align to TRBD2. Sequencing input: PBMCs or T cells enriched from blood (not recorded which). This TCR was sampled from a middle-aged woman with acute COVID-19. Here the CDR3 reads CASSLALAGGTDTQYF. As DNA, the CDR3 is TGTGCCAGCAGTTTGGCGCTAGCGGGAGGAACAGATACGCAGTATTTT.